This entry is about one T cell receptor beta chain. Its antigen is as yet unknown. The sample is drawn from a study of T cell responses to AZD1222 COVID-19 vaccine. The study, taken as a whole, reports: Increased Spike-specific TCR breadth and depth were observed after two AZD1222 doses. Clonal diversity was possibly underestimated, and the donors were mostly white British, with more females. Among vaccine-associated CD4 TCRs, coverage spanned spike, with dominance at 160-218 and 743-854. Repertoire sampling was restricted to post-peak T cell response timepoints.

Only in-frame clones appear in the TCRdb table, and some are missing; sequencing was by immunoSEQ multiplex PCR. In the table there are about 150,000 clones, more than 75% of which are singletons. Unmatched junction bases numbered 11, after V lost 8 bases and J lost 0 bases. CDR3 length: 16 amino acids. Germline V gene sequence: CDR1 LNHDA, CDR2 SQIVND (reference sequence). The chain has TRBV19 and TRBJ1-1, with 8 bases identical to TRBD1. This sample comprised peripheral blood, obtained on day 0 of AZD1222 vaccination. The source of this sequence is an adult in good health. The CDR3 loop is CASVRDRLDLNTEAFF. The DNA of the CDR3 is TGTGCCAGTGTCCGGGACAGGTTGGATTTGAACACTGAAGCTTTCTTT.